This T cell receptor (beta chain) was profiled in a study of T cell changes during pregnancy in multiple sclerosis. Sequencing was performed with immunoSEQ multiplex PCR; in TCRdb, only in-frame clones are kept and a portion is missing. The table shows around 29,000 clones, with about 92% occurring only once. The TCR sequence derives from a female donor with multiple sclerosis, enrolled in a pregnancy study. Specimen: CD4+ T cells from peripheral blood mononuclear cells, collected in the first trimester of pregnancy.

The CDR3 coding sequence is TGTGCCAGCAGGAGGGGGGGCCGAGAGACCCAGTACTTC. Protein product: CASRRGGRETQYF. The rearrangement links TRBV6-6 to TRBJ2-5; the D gene is possibly TRBD2 (7 bases). The V gene lost 6 bases and the J gene lost 4 bases, with 12 bases spanning the gap. The CDR3 sequence is 13 residues long. Germline V gene sequence: CDR1 MNHNY, CDR2 SVGAGI (reference sequence).